In this sample, the clone carrying this TCR beta chain turned up a few times. Antigen unknown. As for treatment: oral pan-JAK inhibitor, 5-10 mg twice daily. The entry originates in a study of CD8+ T cells in alopecia areata. TCR sequencing used cDNA made by reverse transcription of extracted RNA. The assay was immunoSEQ multiplex PCR, and TCRdb's table has in-frame clones only and misses some. The sample records around 97,000 clones, under 90% being singletons. Germline V gene lookup returns CDR1 MNHEY and CDR2 SMNVEV (reference sequence). CDR3 length equals 13 residues. V lost 1 base, J lost 8 bases, and 10 bases lay in between. Regarding the study as a whole: Persistence during tofacitinib was seen for many expanded lesional clones in scalp and blood.

The sequencing here drew on CD8+ T cells sorted from blood, taken at approximately week 30, from a patient treated with tofacitinib. The chain carries TRBV27 and TRBJ2-3; unclear D gene. The source of this sequence is a human donor with alopecia areata. The CDR3: CASSLFFGGTQYF. CDR3 bases: TGTGCCAGCAGTTTATTCTTCGGCGGTACGCAGTATTTT.